This T cell receptor beta chain was sequenced during a study of blood T cell repertoires in COVID-19. Study-level background: Sites in the United States, Italy and Spain provided acute and convalescent COVID-19 samples. PBMCs, B-cell-depleted T cells, or T cells were the source of the cDNA or gDNA that made up the material.

Germline V gene data show CDR1 as SGHDN and CDR2 as FVKESK. The V end lost 1 base, the J end lost 13 bases, and 14 bases lay between the germline ends. This CDR3 has 14 residues. As handled by the study authors: Researchers report that nucleated cell counts were estimated from reference gene primer amplification. Here immunoSEQ multiplex PCR was the method, and the copy in TCRdb shows in-frame clones only, minus some. That table gives V, J and clone size, and the DNA gave D and trimming. Found here are some 140,000 clones, roughly four fifths of them singletons; the top ten hold about a tenth. Sequencing was performed on peripheral blood. This chain joins TRBV14 and TRBJ1-6, with D hard to call. This TCR was sampled from a human donor in a cohort sampled during active COVID-19. CDR3 bases: TGTGCCAGCAGCCAAGTTGGGTCGGGAGAGCCCCTCCACTTT. It codes for CASSQVGSGEPLHF.